This T cell receptor beta chain was observed in a study of OX40 agonist ivuxolimab in advanced cancers. Overall study findings and caveats: Compared with others, partial responders at 0.1-3.0 mg/kg displayed clonal expansion among the lowest.

This table comes from immunoSEQ multiplex PCR, and its TCRdb copy is limited to in-frame clones, with some not included. The repertoire includes roughly 15,000 clones, about 88% of them detected once, and 67% sits in the top ten. CDR1 and CDR2 from the germline V gene are GTSNPN and SVGIG (reference sequence). The CDR3 is 12 amino acids. The junction had 4 bases not matched to a gene; V was cut back by 4 bases and J by 6 bases. With respect to this clone: Its antigen is still unknown.

This chain uses TRBV30 with TRBJ2-3, with 7 positions matching TRBD1. The receptor's source is an adult with an advanced solid tumor such as melanoma, head and neck, liver or kidney cancer. The sequences come from CD4+ or CD8+ T cells sorted from blood, collected in a trial of the OX40 agonist ivuxolimab. As DNA, the CDR3 is TGTGCCTGGAAGGGGGCTGGCGATACGCAGTATTTT. It translates to CAWKGAGDTQYF.